A selection of T cell receptor beta chains follows, all from one sample in a study of blood T cell repertoires in COVID-19. Sequencing was performed with immunoSEQ multiplex PCR; in TCRdb, only in-frame clones are kept and a portion is missing. The sample holds about 130,000 clones, roughly 86% seen once. Sample: peripheral blood. Receptors were obtained from a woman in her 70s with COVID-19, enrolled during active disease. Both conserved end residues are part of each CDR3.

TRBJ1-1,TRBV29-1,CSVDRRDSLNTEAFF
TRBJ1-3,TRBV6-5,CASKRGGQGANTIYF
TRBJ2-5,TRBV2,CASDLHRDTEETQYF
TRBJ2-5,TRBV18,CASSKTFGGQSYQETQYF
TRBJ1-5,TRBV6-5,CASSSLIQGDQPQHF
TRBJ2-7,TRBV2,CASSRQYTYEQYF
TRBJ1-4,TRBV7-9,CASTAATNEKLFF
TRBJ1-3,TRBV3-1/TRBV3-2,CASSELTGSGNTIYF
TRBJ2-2,TRBV15,CATSSSPGQGRELFF
TRBJ2-6,TRBV2,CASTLGLAGFSGANVLTF
TRBJ1-4,TRBV28,CASRPGQGSEKLFF
TRBJ2-5,TRBV7-2,CASSLSGAILQETQYF
TRBJ1-1,TRBV7-3,CASSATGNTEAFF
TRBJ2-4,TRBV12-3/TRBV12-4,CASRGLAGNIQYF
TRBJ2-2,TRBV11-3,CASSSRVNTGELFF
TRBJ1-1,TRBV19,CASSQDSSTEAFF
TRBJ1-2,TRBV7-2,CASSLVQVPLGENYGYTF
TRBJ2-1,TRBV12-3/TRBV12-4,CASTPDSYNEQFF
TRBJ2-1,TRBV2,CASSRAGGPIYNEQFF
TRBJ1-5,TRBV2,CASSEGGIEPQHF
TRBJ2-7,TRBV5-6,CASSLYTGVSEQYF
TRBJ1-6,TRBV18,CASSWDSSYNSPLHF
TRBJ2-5,TRBV2,CASSEAWTGSETQYF
TRBJ1-5,TRBV6-6,CASSSRGEGEPQHF
TRBJ1-4,TRBV7-2,CASSHRTGGRKNEKLFF
TRBJ2-7,TRBV5-4,CASSSGGRNTYEQYF
TRBJ1-3,TRBV18,CASSPGDPGNTIYF
TRBJ1-2,TRBV29-1,CSVESAGKVTF
TRBJ2-1,TRBV2,CASSDNNEQFF
TRBJ1-1,TRBV6-5,CASSLTDNTEAFF
TRBJ1-2,TRBV18,CASSPGTGTNYGYTF
TRBJ2-3,TRBV4-2,CASSVSGGVADTQYF
TRBJ2-7,TRBV7-7,CASSLREGASYEQYF
TRBJ2-7,TRBV29-1,CSVNTGGVGEQYF
TRBJ2-7,TRBV5-1,CASSLEGGREQYF
TRBJ2-3,TRBV15,CATSRDRKTSGADTQYF
TRBJ2-7,TRBV4-1,CASSQVGRGFALQYF
TRBJ1-5,TRBV28,CASSPPGQGIGGNQPQHF
TRBJ1-5,TRBV2,CASSGEGTDHQPQHF
TRBJ1-1,TRBV28,CASSLSHFLNTEAFF
TRBJ2-3,TRBV7-2,CASSLAERGTDTQYF
TRBJ1-6,TRBV5-1,CASSLAGGGGKPLHF
TRBJ1-3,TRBV5-1,CASSLDPGQASGNTIYF